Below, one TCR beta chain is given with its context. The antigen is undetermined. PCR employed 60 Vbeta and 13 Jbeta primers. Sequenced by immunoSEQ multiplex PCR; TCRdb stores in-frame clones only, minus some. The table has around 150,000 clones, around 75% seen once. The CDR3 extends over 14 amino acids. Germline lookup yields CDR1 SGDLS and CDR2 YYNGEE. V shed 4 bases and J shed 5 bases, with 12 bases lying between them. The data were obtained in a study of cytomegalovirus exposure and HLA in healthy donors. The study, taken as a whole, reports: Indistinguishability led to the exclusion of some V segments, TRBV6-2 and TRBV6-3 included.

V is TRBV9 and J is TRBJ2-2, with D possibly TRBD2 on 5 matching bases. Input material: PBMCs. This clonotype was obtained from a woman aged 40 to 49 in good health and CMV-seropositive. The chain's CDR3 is CASSPGRDTGELFF. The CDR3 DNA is TGTGCCAGCAGCCCCGGACGGGATACCGGGGAGCTGTTTTTT.